This T cell receptor (beta chain) was retrieved from a study of persistence of HIV-infected CD4 T cells. This clone was observed a handful of times. Its antigen is undetermined. The stimulus was an HIV-1 Gag 15-mer peptide pool, 0.95 to 1 ug/peptide/mL. CD40L-negative CD69-negative CD45RO-high memory CD4+ T cells were sorted as populations depleted of antigen-responding cells. This was the immunoSEQ version 4 assay in survey mode. Measured with immunoSEQ multiplex PCR; TCRdb has only the in-frame clones, and not every one. The sample records approximately 65,000 clones, roughly 75% being singletons. V lost 0 bases and J lost 6, with 14 bases in between. Germline CDR1 is MNHNS and CDR2 is SASEGT. This CDR3 contains 15 residues.

The rearrangement joins TRBV6-1 to TRBJ1-1; D might be TRBD1 (6 bases). The sample consisted of CD4+ T cells sorted from PBMCs after roughly 20-hour stimulation, taken from a patient who received antiretroviral therapy. The receptor's source is an adult man with HIV who was CMV-seropositive. CDR3 nucleotide sequence: TGTGCCAGCAGTGAAGCGGCAGGGGCCGGCGCTGAAGCTTTCTTT. Encoded protein: CASSEAAGAGAEAFF.